This T cell receptor beta chain is from a study of type 1 and type 2 diabetes patients. Study-wide context: The cohort mixed type 1 diabetes, type 2 diabetes and nondiabetic donors.

Amplification started from genomic DNA. The TCR beta CDR3 region was amplified using 30 forward and 13 reverse primers. One entry per CDR3 protein, called by TCRdb with MiXCR from the multiplex PCR reads. In the table there are fewer than 350,000 distinct CDR3 sequences, roughly 48% of which are singletons. CDR1 and CDR2 (germline): LNHDA, SQIVND (reference sequence). V was clipped by 6 bases and J by 3 bases; unmatched bases: 6. CDR3 length: 14 amino acids. Study results and limitations: Both CD4+ and CD8+ type 2 diabetes repertoires showed significantly higher diversity than type 1. Type 2 diabetes and control V and J usage correlated highly, around 0.97. Some HECs seen only in T1D might also appear in more T2D or control samples.

This clonotype has just a few counts. Its antigen is unidentified. The chain carries TRBV19 and TRBJ1-2; 8 bases fit TRBD1. The sample comprised peripheral blood mononuclear cells (PBMCs). The TCR sequence derives from a man aged 18 to 29 with type 2 diabetes. The CDR3 loop is CASREDRAYYGYTF. Here the CDR3 DNA reads TGTGCCAGTAGAGAGGACAGGGCGTACTATGGCTACACCTTC.